Shown below are 20 T cell receptor beta chains from a single sample sequenced in a study of shared clonotypes between healthy human individuals. TCRdb's table, derived via immunoSEQ multiplex PCR, lists solely in-frame clones and lacks some. Of a few million clones in the sample, approximately 95% are singletons; the top ten hold 0.39%. The sequenced sample consisted of naive CD4+ T cells from PBMCs. The subset was: CD45RA+ positively selected. The receptors stem from a man between 18 and 29 years old in good health. Some clones in this sample may be carry-over from other donors' samples.

This clone came up once. V and J are TRBV5-1 and TRBJ2-1, with 10 nucleotides matching TRBD2. The ends lost 1 base at V and 2 bases at J; junction bases unmatched: 9. The CDR3 extends over 18 amino acids. Germline V lookup: CDR1 SGHRS, CDR2 YFSETQ. The CDR3 sequence: CASSLTSGTIKTYNEQFF. The DNA for the CDR3 is TGCGCCAGCAGCTTGACTAGCGGGACGATAAAGACCTACAATGAGCAGTTCTTC.

This CDR3 reads CASRDTSQGYEQYF. The DNA for the CDR3 is TGTGCCAGCAGGGACACCTCACAGGGCTACGAGCAGTACTTC. The rearrangement joins TRBV2 to TRBJ2-7; a possible D gene is TRBD1 (6 bases). The CDR3 is 14 amino acids. The germline CDR1 and CDR2 sequences are SNHLY and FYNNEI. Between the trimmed V and J ends, which lost 6 bases and 3 bases, there was a span of 15 bases.

This clone was seen only once. J is TRBJ1-4 and V is TRBV28, with 8 bases aligning to TRBD1. Germline lookup yields CDR1 MDHEN and CDR2 SYDVKM. The CDR3 length is 16 residues. The V and J ends lost 6 bases and 7 bases, in that order; junction bases with no gene match: 13. The CDR3 sequence: CASRRSRRGRAEKLFF. The CDR3 nucleotides read TGTGCCAGCAGACGGTCTCGCAGGGGGCGCGCTGAAAAACTGTTTTTT.

The chain couples TRBV7-2 to TRBJ2-1, with unresolved D. CDR3 length: 14 amino acids. Between the trimmed V and J ends, which lost 2 bases and 4 bases, there was a span of 9 bases. Germline lookup yields CDR1 SGHTA and CDR2 FQGNSA. The CDR3, as DNA: TGTGCCAGCAGCTTAACATCTGCGTACAATGAGCAGTTCTTC. Amino acids: CASSLTSAYNEQFF.

J is TRBJ1-2 and V is TRBV7-9; 7 nucleotides match TRBD1. With V trimmed by 7 bases and J by 3 bases, 8 bases remained unmatched. The CDR3 is 14 residues long. Per the germline V gene, CDR1 is SEHNR and CDR2 is FQNEAQ (reference sequence). The DNA for the CDR3 is TGTGCCAGCACCCCAGGGACAGTGGACTATGGCTACACCTTC. It yields the protein CASTPGTVDYGYTF. The full variable domain, completed using reference TRBV7-9 and TRBJ1-2, is DTGVSQNPRHKITKRGQNVTFRCDPISEHNRLYWYRQTLGQGPEFLTYFQNEAQLEKSRLLSDRFSAERPKGSFSTLEIQRTEQGDSAMYLCASTPGTVDYGYTFGSGTRLTVV.

This clone showed up just a few times. The chain links TRBV4-1 to TRBJ2-7, with a weak D call TRBD1 (6 bases). Trimming took off 1 base at V and 6 bases at J, with 10 bases between the two ends. This CDR3 region has 13 residues. Germline V CDR1 and CDR2: MGHRA, YSYEKL. This CDR3 is CASSQATGREQYF. CDR3 nucleotide sequence: TGCGCCAGCAGCCAAGCTACAGGGCGCGAGCAGTACTTC.

This chain uses TRBV11-3 with TRBJ2-3; D is uncertain. In germline, CDR1 is SGHNT, CDR2 YENEEA. The ends were cut back, 2 bases at V and 2 bases at J, with 11 bases in the middle. The CDR3 length is 15 residues. CDR3: CASSLMGFDTDTQYF. The CDR3 region has the DNA TGTGCCAGCAGCTTAATGGGTTTTGACACAGATACGCAGTATTTT.

This clone has a handful of counts. The rearrangement links TRBV10-3 to TRBJ1-2; maybe TRBD1 (5 bases). The CDR3 consists of 14 residues. Trimming stripped 7 bases from V and 1 base from J, with 13 bases between. The germline V gene has CDR1 ENHRY and CDR2 SYGVKD. The CDR3: CAITAGGVNYGYTF. The CDR3 DNA reads TGTGCCATCACTGCTGGGGGAGTTAACTATGGCTACACCTTC.

The chain carries TRBV18 and TRBJ2-1, with TRBD2 identical over 8 bases. With V trimmed by 2 bases and J by 4 bases, 4 bases remained unmatched. The CDR3 has 15 residues. CDR1 KGHSH and CDR2 LQKENI come from the germline V gene. The CDR3 sequence: CASSPRRGEYNEQFF. CDR3 sequence (DNA): TGTGCCAGCTCACCAAGGCGGGGGGAATACAATGAGCAGTTCTTC.

The V and J genes are TRBV15 and TRBJ2-5; 8 bases line up with TRBD1. This CDR3 is built from 16 residues. V lost 1 base, J lost 3 bases, and 7 bases stayed unmatched. CDR1 is LNHNV, CDR2 YYDKDF, per germline (reference sequence). The CDR3 DNA sequence: TGTGCCACCAGCAGAGGGCAGGGGGCAATTAAAGAGACCCAGTACTTC. This encodes CATSRGQGAIKETQYF.

Concerning this clone itself: This sample includes further DNA sequences coding for the same CDR3. V and J are TRBV2 and TRBJ2-3, with 10 bases fitting TRBD2. The germline CDR1 and CDR2 sequences are SNHLY and FYNNEI. J was trimmed by 3 bases and V by 6 bases; bases with no gene match: 3. There are 14 residues in the CDR3. DNA of the CDR3: TGTGCCAGCAGGTTAGCGGGAGGAACAGATACGCAGTATTTT. It yields the protein CASRLAGGTDTQYF.

The genes are TRBV6-5 and TRBJ2-7; TRBD2 matches 7 bases. The CDR3 length is 13 residues. V gave up 6 bases and J gave up 5 bases; unmatched junction bases: 7. Germline CDR1 is MNHEY and CDR2 is SVGAGI. The CDR3 nucleotides read TGTGCCAGCAGACGACTAGCTCTCGACGAGCAGTACTTC. This sequence encodes CASRRLALDEQYF.

The gene calls are TRBV4-1 and TRBJ1-2; D may be TRBD1 (6 bases). Germline V gene lookup returns CDR1 MGHRA and CDR2 YSYEKL. Trimming took off 0 bases at V and 5 bases at J, with 13 bases between the two ends. The CDR3 sequence is 15 residues long. CDR3 protein: CASSQDDRFGYGYTF. In DNA, the CDR3 is TGCGCCAGCAGCCAAGACGACAGGTTTGGGTATGGCTACACCTTC.

The chain carries TRBV18 and TRBJ2-1, with D unresolved. The germline gives CDR1 KGHSH, CDR2 LQKENI. V was trimmed by 3 bases and J by 10 bases, leaving 7 bases between them. The CDR3 is 11 residues long. The CDR3 bases are TGTGCCAGCTCACCGAGTATGGAGCAGTTCTTC. Protein: CASSPSMEQFF.

V gene TRBV15 combines with J gene TRBJ2-2, with D uncertain. Looked up from germline, CDR1 is LNHNV and CDR2 is YYDKDF (reference sequence). V lost 1 base and J lost 2, with 8 bases in between. The CDR3 spans 15 residues. CDR3 in amino acids: CATSRAGVNTGELFF. For the CDR3, the DNA is TGTGCCACCAGCAGAGCTGGGGTAAACACCGGGGAGCTGTTTTTT.

The chain couples TRBV5-1 to TRBJ2-5, with D possibly TRBD2 on 6 matching bases. V was trimmed by 0 bases and J by 1 base, leaving 10 bases between them. Germline CDR1 and CDR2: SGHRS and YFSETQ. This CDR3 has 15 amino acids. CDR3 sequence (DNA): TGCGCCAGCAGCTTGGATAGCGGATTCCAAGAGACCCAGTACTTC. Encoded protein: CASSLDSGFQETQYF.

The chain links TRBV9 to TRBJ2-5; 10 bases fit TRBD2. The germline gives CDR1 SGDLS, CDR2 YYNGEE. V shed 0 bases and J 1 base; nucleotides not matched to a gene: 6. The CDR3 consists of 17 residues. The CDR3 coding sequence is TGTGCCAGCAGCGTAGCGGGGAGCGGGAGGGTCCAAGAGACCCAGTACTTC. This codes for CASSVAGSGRVQETQYF.

The CDR3: CASSLALFPYEQYF. DNA of the CDR3: TGTGCCAGCAGCCTCGCATTATTCCCCTACGAGCAGTACTTC. The chain recombines TRBV28 with TRBJ2-7; unclear D gene. The CDR3 spans 14 residues. The V end lost 6 bases, the J end lost 2 bases, and 14 bases lay between the germline ends. CDR1 is MDHEN and CDR2 is SYDVKM in the germline V gene.

This chain connects TRBV15 to TRBJ2-7; D not resolved. The ends were cut back, 1 base at V and 2 bases at J, with 9 bases in the middle. The CDR3 extends over 14 amino acids. The germline CDR1 and CDR2 sequences are LNHNV and YYDKDF (reference sequence). The CDR3 nucleotides read TGTGCCACCAGCAGAGGACGCCAGACCTACGAGCAGTACTTC. It encodes CATSRGRQTYEQYF.

This rearrangement joins TRBV7-9 to TRBJ2-5; 9 bases are shared with TRBD1. The CDR3 length is 18 residues. CDR1 is SEHNR, CDR2 FQNEAQ, per germline (reference sequence). J lost 4 bases, V lost 3 bases, and 15 bases had no gene match. DNA for the CDR3: TGTGCCAGCAGCTTTGCGTGGGACAGGGCCCATCGCGGAGAGACCCAGTACTTC. Encoded protein: CASSFAWDRAHRGETQYF.